Each of the 9 T cell receptor beta chains below was sequenced from the same sample in a study of shared clonotypes between healthy human individuals (TCRdb year 2020). The library was produced with the immunoSEQ multiplex PCR assay. TCRdb took this table from immuneACCESS and kept in-frame rearrangements with V and J called. Such tables lack part of the clones; where checked against another copy, unresolved V genes explain under half of the gap, and the rest is unexplained. The sample table records over 850,000 clones; about 80% of these occur just once. Of the sample, around 0.6% is held by the ten largest clones. The source material was memory CD4+ T cells from PBMCs. This specimen's cell subset or site label, per the study, means: CD45RA-negative fraction. These receptor sequences come from a man aged 18 to 29 in good health. Some clones in this sample may be carry-over from other donors' samples.

The chain carries TRBV11-2 and TRBJ2-7, with D possibly being TRBD2 (5 bases). The CDR3 runs 13 residues. Deletions cut 5 bases from V and 4 bases from J, with 12 bases between. Germline V gene sequence: CDR1 SGHAT, CDR2 FQNNGV. CDR3: CASSPIRRYEQYF. In nucleotides, the CDR3 is TGTGCCAGCAGCCCCATTCGGAGGTACGAGCAGTACTTC.

This clone showed up just once. Relative to the germline gene, one junction end is altered; a read error may explain this. This sequence joins TRBV7-9 and TRBJ2-7, with 7 bases that match TRBD2. Germline V gene lookup returns CDR1 SEHNR and CDR2 FQNEAQ (reference sequence). This CDR3 contains 11 residues. CDR3 in amino acids: CVSGAALGQYF. CDR3 nucleotide sequence: TGTGTCAGCGGGGCGGCCTTAGGGCAGTACTTC.

Worth noting for this clone: Other nucleotide sequences from this sample produce the same CDR3. The rearrangement links TRBV7-8 to TRBJ2-3; D uncertain. Germline loops: CDR1 SGHVS, CDR2 FQNEAQ. This CDR3 has 14 residues. Trimming stripped 1 base from V and 1 base from J, with 6 bases between. CDR3 sequence (DNA): TGTGCCAGCAGCTTAGGAGCACGCACAGATACGCAGTATTTT. Its translation is CASSLGARTDTQYF.

The rearrangement joins TRBV28 to TRBJ2-1, with TRBD2 identical over 11 bases. This CDR3 has 15 amino acids. J was trimmed by 5 bases and V by 5 bases; bases with no gene match: 5. CDR1 and CDR2 (germline): MDHEN, SYDVKM. CDR3 DNA: TGTGCCAGCAGTCGCCCTAGCGGGAGGAACAATGAGCAGTTCTTC. Its protein is CASSRPSGRNNEQFF.

This rearrangement joins TRBV11-1 to TRBJ2-5; D is perhaps TRBD1 (6 bases). The CDR3 is made up of 14 amino acids. The ends were cut back, 1 base at V and 1 base at J, with 7 bases in the middle. Germline V gene sequence: CDR1 SGHAT, CDR2 FQDESV (reference sequence). The CDR3 DNA sequence: TGTGCCAGCAGCTTAGTACAGGGCCAAGAGACCCAGTACTTC. Translation: CASSLVQGQETQYF.

This chain links TRBV28 with TRBJ2-7; possibly TRBD1 or TRBD2 for D (6 bases each). The CDR3 length is 14 residues. Trimming took off 6 bases at V and 4 bases at J, with 16 bases between the two ends. Looked up from germline, CDR1 is MDHEN and CDR2 is SYDVKM. CDR3 amino acids: CASRERRGLYEQYF. The CDR3 DNA reads as TGTGCCAGCAGAGAGAGACGGGGGCTATACGAGCAGTACTTC.

The genes are TRBV27 and TRBJ2-2; 9 positions agree with TRBD1. Germline CDR1 MNHEY, CDR2 SMNVEV (reference sequence). The V gene end was trimmed by 2 bases and the J gene end by 7 bases; junction bases not matched to a gene: 8. This CDR3 is built from 16 residues. CDR3 sequence: CASSLVGDRVSGELFF. The CDR3 coding sequence is TGTGCCAGCAGTTTAGTAGGGGACAGGGTGAGCGGGGAGCTGTTTTTT.

The V call is TRBV15, the J call TRBJ2-7; 9 bases fit TRBD2. Germline V CDR1 and CDR2: LNHNV, YYDKDF (reference sequence). The V and J ends lost 1 base and 3 bases, in that order; junction bases with no gene match: 4. CDR3 size: 15 residues. The CDR3 DNA is TGTGCCACCAGCAGAGCTAGACTAGCGGACTACGAGCAGTACTTC. It specifies CATSRARLADYEQYF.

About this clone: A read error may explain this, as a much larger clone is one base away. The CDR3 carries no conserved terminal phenylalanine or tryptophan, so it likely arises from a read error. The V gene is TRBV5-6, the J gene TRBJ1-2; 10 nucleotides agree with TRBD1. Germline trimming cut 4 bases from V and 4 bases from J; bases unmatched to any gene: 10. Germline CDR1 SGHDT, CDR2 YYEEEE. CDR3 length equals 16 residues. The CDR3 protein is CASSLWGTGDSYGYTC. DNA of the CDR3: TGTGCCAGCAGCCTATGGGGGACAGGGGATTCCTATGGCTACACCTGC.